One sample yielded the 25 T cell receptor beta chains listed below, sequenced in a study of T cells in Graves' hyperthyroidism and ophthalmopathy (dated by TCRdb to between 2018 and 2021). The method was multiplex PCR. TCRdb records Illumina HiSeq 2000 as the sequencer. The TCR beta CDR3 regions were amplified from the RNA transcripts. The first round of RT-PCR for the TCR CDR3 was performed with the HTBI primer set and the Qiagen OneStep RT-PCR kit. In TCRdb, the public reads were trimmed at Q25 with fastp and aligned with MiXCR, with productive beta chains retained. Merged by CDR3 protein, the rows form single entries marked with the most common genes and DNA. This sample gives approximately 420,000 distinct CDR3 sequences in total; around 14% of them show up just once. The top ten clones comprise roughly 33% of the sample. Sequenced input: blood. The source of these receptors is a woman aged 30 to 39 with Graves' hyperthyroidism.

Only a few counts were recorded for this clonotype. The gene calls are TRBV7-9 and TRBJ2-7; D might be TRBD1 (5 bases). This CDR3 has 14 residues. Germline lookup yields CDR1 SEHNR and CDR2 FQNEAQ (reference sequence). V lost 4 bases, J lost 2 bases, and 12 bases lay in between. CDR3 DNA: TGTGCCAGCAGCTCAGGGCAGTCGCCCTACGAGCAGTACTTC. It is translated as CASSSGQSPYEQYF.

Ten or more counts support this clonotype. The rearrangement links TRBV7-3 to TRBJ1-1; 10 bases line up with TRBD1. CDR1 and CDR2 (germline): SGHTA, FQGTGA. Trimming at V came to 6 bases and at J to 4 bases, leaving 5 bases not matched to a gene. The CDR3 has 14 amino acids. CDR3 in amino acids: CASRRDRGSTEAFF. The CDR3 DNA follows: TGTGCCAGCAGGAGGGACAGGGGATCCACTGAAGCTTTCTTT.

The V and J genes are TRBV20-1 and TRBJ2-3; 8 bases line up with TRBD2. The CDR3 totals 15 residues. V trimming: 2 bases; J trimming: 3 bases; junction bases outside the gene matches: 7. CDR1 is DFQATT and CDR2 is SNEGSKA in the germline V gene (reference sequence). As DNA, the CDR3 is TGCAGTGCTAGACGCAGCGGGAGAGTGACAGATACGCAGTATTTT. This translates into CSARRSGRVTDTQYF.

This clonotype was counted a few times. V gene TRBV30 combines with J gene TRBJ1-4; no reliable D call. Germline V gene sequence: CDR1 GTSNPN, CDR2 SVGIG (reference sequence). V shed 7 bases and J shed 0 bases, with 9 bases lying between them. CDR3 length: 13 amino acids. The CDR3 sequence is CAFDRATNEKLFF. CDR3 sequence (DNA): TGTGCCTTTGACCGGGCAACTAATGAAAAACTGTTTTTT.

This clonotype was detected many times. V and J are TRBV6-1 and TRBJ1-5; TRBD1 matches at 7 bases. CDR1 is MNHNS, CDR2 SASEGT, per germline. This CDR3 comprises 13 residues. V shed 0 bases, J shed 10 bases, and the junction held 3 bases outside the gene matches. CDR3 DNA: TGTGCCAGCAGTGAAGCAGGGACAGCTCCCCAGCATTTT. It translates to CASSEAGTAPQHF.

This clonotype was detected ten times or more. The V call is TRBV4-1, the J call TRBJ2-5; perhaps TRBD2 as D (5 bases). Deletions cut 3 bases from V and 5 bases from J, with 13 bases between. The length of the CDR3 is 14 residues. Germline lookup yields CDR1 MGHRA and CDR2 YSYEKL. The CDR3 region is CASSQEAFGETQYF. CDR3 DNA sequence: TGCGCCAGCAGCCAGGAGGCATTCGGGGAGACCCAGTACTTC.

This clonotype occurred a few times. This chain joins TRBV28 and TRBJ1-2, with a possible D match to TRBD1 (5 bases). Germline CDR1 and CDR2: MDHEN and SYDVKM. This CDR3 contains 12 residues. Trimming took 11 bases from V and 0 from J, leaving 10 bases between them. The CDR3 DNA sequence: TGTGCCGTCTCACAGGCTAACTATGGCTACACCTTC. It codes for CAVSQANYGYTF.

This clonotype occurred a few times. The V gene is TRBV24-1, the J gene TRBJ2-3, with TRBD2 identical over 8 bases. The CDR3 has 15 residues. Germline V gene sequence: CDR1 KGHDR, CDR2 SFDVKD. V dropped 7 bases and J dropped 2; count of bases not matched to a gene: 7. The CDR3 DNA reads TGTGCCACCAGCTCGACTAGCGCGGTCACAGATACGCAGTATTTT. It yields the protein CATSSTSAVTDTQYF.

This clonotype has at least ten counts. The chain is built from TRBV30 and TRBJ2-1; the D is unclear. The length of the CDR3 is 17 residues. The V end was cut by 0 bases, the J end by 0 bases, with 15 bases between. Germline V gene sequence: CDR1 GTSNPN, CDR2 SVGIG (reference sequence). The CDR3 region is CAWSVLVAEYSYNEQFF. The CDR3 DNA reads as TGTGCCTGGAGTGTACTCGTCGCAGAATACTCCTACAATGAGCAGTTCTTC.

This clonotype was found many times. This rearrangement joins TRBV5-1 to TRBJ2-7; D possibly corresponds to TRBD1 (6 bases). Deletions cut 1 base from V and 2 bases from J, with 10 bases between. The CDR3 runs to 14 residues. CDR1 is SGHRS and CDR2 is YFSETQ in the germline V gene. The CDR3 coding sequence is TGCGCCAGCAGCTTGACAGGGTCGGCCTACGAGCAGTACTTC. Translated, it gives CASSLTGSAYEQYF.

The rearrangement uses TRBV11-2 and TRBJ2-5, with 7 bases identical to TRBD1. The CDR3 length is 17 residues. Germline loops: CDR1 SGHAT, CDR2 FQNNGV. The J segment lost 5 bases and the V segment lost 0 bases, leaving 12 bases of the junction unmatched. The CDR3 coding sequence is TGTGCCAGCAGCTTAGAGGGGGCAGGGGGATATGGGGAGACCCAGTACTTC. Residues: CASSLEGAGGYGETQYF.

This chain uses TRBV29-1 with TRBJ2-3; D gene unclear. The V end was cut by 6 bases, the J end by 9 bases, with 13 bases between. The CDR3 length is 11 residues. Germline V gives CDR1 SQVTM, CDR2 ANQGSEA. The CDR3 reads CSVVLSWTQYF. In DNA form, the CDR3 reads TGCAGCGTGGTATTAAGCTGGACGCAGTATTTT.

This clonotype was counted ten times or more. This chain joins TRBV12-3 or TRBV12-4 and TRBJ2-7; no clear D gene. V was trimmed by 4 bases and J by 2 bases, leaving 9 bases between them. CDR3 length equals 13 residues. As DNA, the CDR3 is TGTGCCAGCAGTTCCCTTAGCCCCTACGAGCAGTACTTC. This codes for CASSSLSPYEQYF.

This chain connects TRBV9 to TRBJ2-3, with a tentative D call TRBD2 (7 bases). The germline CDR1 and CDR2 sequences are SGDLS and YYNGEE. Between the trimmed V and J ends, which lost 3 bases and 5 bases, there was a span of 19 bases. The CDR3 runs to 16 residues. CDR3 sequence: CASSALGGGRLDTQYF. Written as DNA, the CDR3 is TGTGCCAGCAGCGCCCTGGGGGGGGGGCGCTTAGATACGCAGTATTTT.

This clonotype was observed at least ten times. The chain recombines TRBV7-2 with TRBJ1-4, with TRBD1 matching 8 bases. Germline V lookup: CDR1 SGHTA, CDR2 FQGNSA. CDR3 length: 15 amino acids. With V trimmed by 5 bases and J by 7 bases, 9 bases remained unmatched. The CDR3 DNA follows: TGTGCCAGCAGCCGGTCAGGGGGCGCGATTGAAAAACTGTTTTTT. It codes for CASSRSGGAIEKLFF.

The rearrangement links TRBV12-5 to TRBJ1-1; 8 nucleotides align to TRBD1. The V segment lost 7 bases and the J segment 1 base; nucleotides outside the gene matches: 11. The germline V gene encodes CDR1 LGHNT and CDR2 FRNRAP. CDR3 size: 16 residues. In DNA form, the CDR3 reads TGTGCTAGTGTTACCCCCCAGGGGGCGGGGAACACTGAAGCTTTCTTT. Its translation: CASVTPQGAGNTEAFF.

The sample holds many counts of this clonotype. Written as DNA, the CDR3 is TGTGCCATCAGAGGGACAGCAAAGAACACTGAAGCTTTCTTT. Its translation is CAIRGTAKNTEAFF. The chain uses TRBV10-3 and TRBJ1-1, with TRBD1 matching 7 bases. The CDR3 has 14 residues. Germline CDR1 reads ENHRY; CDR2 reads SYGVKD. The V gene end was trimmed by 6 bases and the J gene end by 1 base; junction bases not matched to a gene: 5.

This clonotype was detected many times. V gene TRBV12-3 or TRBV12-4 combines with J gene TRBJ2-7, with D unresolved. Trimming cost V 6 bases and J 7 bases, with 13 bases left between them. There are 12 residues in the CDR3. The CDR3 loop reads CASSRVMGEQYF. For the CDR3, the DNA is TGTGCCAGCAGCCGGGTCATGGGGGAGCAGTACTTC.

This clonotype appeared many times. The chain carries TRBV20-1 and TRBJ2-1, with TRBD1 matching 9 bases. Germline V lookup: CDR1 DFQATT, CDR2 SNEGSKA (reference sequence). The V gene end was trimmed by 4 bases and the J gene end by 5 bases; junction bases not matched to a gene: 9. The CDR3 consists of 15 residues. The CDR3 coding sequence is TGCAGTGCTATCCGTGGGACAGGGCTCAACAATGAGCAGTTCTTC. Its protein is CSAIRGTGLNNEQFF.

The J gene is TRBJ2-2, the V gene TRBV7-9; TRBD1 agrees at 8 bases. Germline V gives CDR1 SEHNR, CDR2 FQNEAQ (reference sequence). The CDR3 length is 18 residues. V trimming: 5 bases; J trimming: 2 bases; junction bases outside the gene matches: 13. The CDR3 is CASSPSRDRSGNTGELFF. CDR3 nucleotides: TGTGCCAGCAGCCCGTCCCGGGACAGGAGCGGAAACACCGGGGAGCTGTTTTTT.

This clonotype was seen many times. V gene TRBV27 combines with J gene TRBJ2-2, with 7 bases fitting TRBD2. This CDR3 comprises 13 residues. From germline, CDR1 is MNHEY and CDR2 SMNVEV (reference sequence). V trimming: 5 bases; J trimming: 7 bases; junction bases outside the gene matches: 4. The CDR3 nucleotides are TGTGCCAGCAGTGGGGGGAGGGGCGGGGAGCTGTTTTTT. Its translation: CASSGGRGGELFF.

The sample holds one count of this clonotype. The V gene is TRBV20-1, the J gene TRBJ1-6, with a possible D match to TRBD1 (6 bases). In germline, CDR1 is DFQATT, CDR2 SNEGSKA (reference sequence). The CDR3 sequence is 14 residues long. The V and J ends lost 3 bases and 6 bases respectively, with 12 bases between them. The CDR3 region has the DNA TGCAGTGCTAGCGCCAGGGGATCTAATTCACCCCTCCACTTT. Its translation is CSASARGSNSPLHF.

In this sample, this clonotype turned up many times. The rearrangement uses TRBV5-1 and TRBJ2-1, with 7 bases fitting TRBD1. The V segment lost 4 bases and the J segment 7 bases; nucleotides outside the gene matches: 8. CDR3 length equals 14 residues. Looked up from germline, CDR1 is SGHRS and CDR2 is YFSETQ. The CDR3 loop is CASSGTTGQNEQFF. DNA for the CDR3: TGCGCCAGCAGCGGAACGACAGGGCAAAATGAGCAGTTCTTC.

This clonotype was recorded at least ten times. This sequence joins TRBV7-8 and TRBJ1-1; 7 nucleotides align to TRBD1. This CDR3 comprises 14 residues. With 7 bases clipped from V and 0 bases from J, the junction kept 5 bases outside the gene matches. Germline V lookup: CDR1 SGHVS, CDR2 FQNEAQ. The CDR3 nucleotides read TGTGCCAGCAAAAGACAGGGTCTGAACACTGAAGCTTTCTTT. Protein: CASKRQGLNTEAFF.

This clonotype was seen ten or more times. The chain carries TRBV18 and TRBJ2-7; a weak D match, TRBD2 (6 bases). V lost 0 bases to trimming and J lost 1 base, with 13 bases between them. From germline, CDR1 is KGHSH and CDR2 LQKENI. The CDR3 contains 16 residues. The CDR3 loop is CASSPPTGEVSYEQYF. For the CDR3, the DNA is TGTGCCAGCTCACCACCGACGGGAGAGGTGTCCTACGAGCAGTACTTC.